In this sample, the clone carrying this T cell receptor (beta chain) turned up many times. What it recognizes is unknown. The data derive from a study of blood T cells in healthy people across ages. Study results and caveats: Unknown CMV status may confound age-related changes in expanded clones. Naive T cell percentage showed a strong correlation with TCR beta diversity.

Germline loops: CDR1 MNHEY, CDR2 SVGAGI. The V gene end was trimmed by 5 bases and the J gene end by 7 bases; junction bases not matched to a gene: 10. CDR3 length: 15 residues. A second about 6 to 12 cycle PCR used barcoded and J-beta primers. From the 5' RACE reads, TCRdb called clonotypes with MiXCR, one entry per CDR3 protein. Of hundreds of thousands of distinct CDR3 sequences listed, around 52% are singletons. What was sequenced was blood. This chain joins TRBV6-5 and TRBJ1-4; TRBD1 matches at 7 bases. The TCR sequence derives from a woman aged 80 or older in good health. The CDR3 DNA reads TGTGCCAGCAGTCTCCGCCAGGGGGTCTTTGAAAAACTGTTTTTT. Translation: CASSLRQGVFEKLFF.